The 22 T cell receptor beta chains below were found in one sample sequenced in a study of vaccination and CD4 T cells after COVID-19 (dated by TCRdb to between 2021 and 2024). Sample time point, as interpreted from the label and publication: late sampling 161 to 241 days after vaccination in three convalescent patients. The treatment or condition label, as the study defines it: roughly 11-day PBMC culture with coronavirus spike peptide pools or control peptides (ViraFEST assay). The antigens of these receptors remain unknown. The library was obtained by PCR. The sequencing machine was an Illumina iSeq 100. DNA from cultured CD4+ T cells was subjected to TCR sequencing with the Oncomine TCR Beta short-read assay at the Johns Hopkins FTIC core. Clones were called with MiXCR by TCRdb after fastp trimmed the public reads at Q25, and only in-frame beta chains were retained. Every entry covers one CDR3 protein and lists the most common genes and DNA from its rows. Across this sample there are 20,000 to 25,000 distinct CDR3 sequences, with around two fifths seen only once. The ten largest clones take up roughly 27% of the sample.

The input for sequencing was CD4+ T cells from blood, cultured in vitro, taken about 7 months after SARS-CoV-2 vaccination. These receptors originate from a human donor who had recovered from COVID-19.

The chain employs TRBV5-4 and TRBJ2-3, with D unresolved. This CDR3 has 14 residues. Germline V gene data show CDR1 as SGHNT and CDR2 as YYREEE (reference sequence). Trimming left V 1 base short and J 6 bases short, with 12 bases between. The CDR3 sequence: CASSLQARSDTQYF. The CDR3 DNA reads TGTGCCAGCAGCTTGCAAGCTAGGTCGGATACGCAGTATTTT. The full variable domain, with the rest looked up from reference TRBV5-4 and TRBJ2-3, is ETGVTQSPTHLIKTRGQQVTLRCSSQSGHNTVSWYQQALGQGPQFIFQYYREEENGRGNFPPRFSGLQFPNYSSELNVNALELDDSALYLCASSLQARSDTQYFGPGTRLTVL.

This clonotype has a handful of counts. The genes are TRBV2 and TRBJ2-5; TRBD2 aligns across 7 bases. After removal of 6 bases from V and 0 bases from J, the junction contained 7 bases not matched to a gene. CDR1 SNHLY and CDR2 FYNNEI come from the germline V gene. The CDR3 sequence is 15 residues long. The CDR3 reads CASSRSGPYQETQYF. CDR3 nucleotides: TGTGCCAGCAGCCGTAGCGGGCCGTACCAAGAGACCCAGTACTTC.

The chain employs TRBV5-4 and TRBJ1-1; D call uncertain. V shed 0 bases and J shed 5 bases, with 8 bases lying between them. This CDR3 contains 13 residues. The germline V gene encodes CDR1 SGHNT and CDR2 YYREEE (reference sequence). CDR3 nucleotide sequence: TGTGCCAGCAGCTTGGACTCAGCAACTGAAGCTTTCTTT. Translated, it gives CASSLDSATEAFF.

This clonotype was seen a few times. This chain joins TRBV10-3 and TRBJ2-7; 13 positions agree with TRBD2. This CDR3 spans 15 amino acids. V trimming: 6 bases; J trimming: 5 bases; junction bases outside the gene matches: 7. From germline, CDR1 is ENHRY and CDR2 SYGVKD. The CDR3 DNA follows: TGTGCCATCAGCCCAGGACTAGCGGGGGATCACGAGCAGTACTTC. Its protein product is CAISPGLAGDHEQYF.

This clonotype was observed once. The CDR3 region is CASSQEGGTPYGYTF. In DNA, the CDR3 is TGCGCCAGCAGCCAAGAAGGCGGGACGCCCTATGGCTACACCTTC. The chain employs TRBV4-1 and TRBJ1-2; tentatively, D is TRBD1 (5 bases). Looked up from germline, CDR1 is MGHRA and CDR2 is YSYEKL. This CDR3 region has 15 residues. V lost 0 bases and J 4 bases, leaving 12 bases between the germline ends.

This clonotype was detected only a few times. The chain carries TRBV19 and TRBJ1-2; tentatively, D is TRBD1 (5 bases). The germline V gene encodes CDR1 LNHDA and CDR2 SQIVND (reference sequence). The V end lost 6 bases, the J end lost 5 bases, and 16 bases lay between the germline ends. This CDR3 spans 14 amino acids. The CDR3: CASRTYGTAYGYTF. In DNA, the CDR3 is TGTGCCAGTAGGACGTACGGGACGGCATATGGCTACACCTTC. Complete variable domain (other parts from reference TRBV19 and TRBJ1-2): DGGITQSPKYLFRKEGQNVTLSCEQNLNHDAMYWYRQDPGQGLRLIYYSQIVNDFQKGDIAEGYSVSREKKESFPLTVTSAQKNPTAFYLCASRTYGTAYGYTFGSGTRLTVV.

Turning to this clonotype: One end of the junction varies from germline; a read error may be responsible. This chain connects TRBV24-1 to TRBJ2-5; no clear D gene. This CDR3 is built from 13 residues. Per germline, CDR1 KGHDR and CDR2 SFDVKD. The CDR3: CATSALDQETQYF. CDR3 nucleotides: TGTGCCACCAGTGCCCTAGACCAGGAGACCCAGTACTTC.

The rearrangement uses TRBV24-1 and TRBJ2-2; TRBD2 matches 7 bases. The CDR3 is 16 amino acids. Looked up from germline, CDR1 is KGHDR and CDR2 is SFDVKD. J was trimmed by 4 bases and V by 1 base; bases with no gene match: 5. The CDR3 DNA reads TGTGCCACCAGTGATTTAGGCGGGAGTCCCACCGGGGAGCTGTTTTTT. Its translation is CATSDLGGSPTGELFF.

This clonotype was seen only once. The CDR3 reads CASSFGPDTQYF. Here the CDR3 DNA reads TGTGCCAGCAGTTTCGGGCCAGATACGCAGTATTTT. This chain connects TRBV28 to TRBJ2-3; no firm D call. This CDR3 is 12 amino acids long. Germline CDR1 is MDHEN and CDR2 is SYDVKM. V lost 3 bases, J lost 4 bases, and 5 bases lay in between.

This chain uses TRBV20-1 with TRBJ2-7; D assignment may be TRBD1 or TRBD2 (5 bases each). V was trimmed by 2 bases and J by 2 bases, leaving 13 bases between them. The CDR3 is made up of 14 amino acids. CDR1 is DFQATT and CDR2 is SNEGSKA in the germline V gene (reference sequence). The DNA of the CDR3 is TGCAGTGCTAGATCACCGGGACCGACCTACGAGCAGTACTTC. Translating it yields CSARSPGPTYEQYF.

This rearrangement joins TRBV2 to TRBJ1-5; D is ambiguous. CDR3 length: 16 residues. Germline V CDR1 and CDR2: SNHLY, FYNNEI. V lost 6 bases and J 0 bases, leaving 15 bases between the germline ends. CDR3 DNA: TGTGCCAGCAGGGAGATAGACGGATATAGCAATCAGCCCCAGCATTTT. Protein: CASREIDGYSNQPQHF. Based on the CDR3 plus reference TRBV2 and TRBJ1-5, the full variable domain is EPEVTQTPSHQVTQMGQEVILRCVPISNHLYFYWYRQILGQKVEFLVSFYNNEISEKSEIFDDQFSVERPDGSNFTLKIRSTKLEDSAMYFCASREIDGYSNQPQHFGDGTRLSIL.

This clonotype has just a few counts. This chain uses TRBV7-3 with TRBJ2-3; maybe TRBD2 (6 bases). Germline assignment: CDR1 SGHTA and CDR2 FQGTGA. V dropped 6 bases and J dropped 14 bases, with 21 bases sitting between them. This CDR3 contains 13 residues. DNA for the CDR3: TGTGCCAGCAGTGATCCGGGACTGAGTTTGGCGTATTTT. Amino acids: CASSDPGLSLAYF.

By frequency in the sample, this clonotype is medium-sized (0.01 to 0.1%). The chain links TRBV7-9 to TRBJ2-5; 7 nucleotides align to TRBD2. V gave up 5 bases and J gave up 0 bases; unmatched junction bases: 15. CDR3 size: 18 residues. The germline V gene has CDR1 SEHNR and CDR2 FQNEAQ (reference sequence). CDR3 coding DNA: TGTGCCAGCAGCGCCCTCGGGTTGGGGGAGGGATACCAAGAGACCCAGTACTTC. Amino acids: CASSALGLGEGYQETQYF.

This clonotype showed up many times. The chain couples TRBV29-1 to TRBJ1-1, with D unclear. The ends were cut back, 5 bases at V and 3 bases at J, with 16 bases in the middle. The length of the CDR3 is 14 residues. Germline V gene lookup returns CDR1 SQVTM and CDR2 ANQGSEA. The CDR3 bases are TGCAGCGTTATGGAGGGCTGGGCGTACACTGAAGCTTTCTTT. Translation: CSVMEGWAYTEAFF.

By sample share, this clonotype is medium-sized. V is TRBV20-1 and J is TRBJ1-2, with D uncertain. The CDR3 runs to 9 residues. Germline V CDR1 and CDR2: DFQATT, SNEGSKA (reference sequence). The CDR3 here is CCHRRGYTF. The CDR3 DNA sequence: TGCTGTCACCGGCGGGGCTACACCTTC.

J is TRBJ1-2 and V is TRBV20-1, with 9 positions matching TRBD1. The V gene end was trimmed by 6 bases and the J gene end by 4 bases; junction bases not matched to a gene: 3. The CDR3 loop spans 12 amino acids. Looked up from germline, CDR1 is DFQATT and CDR2 is SNEGSKA (reference sequence). CDR3 in DNA: TGCAGTGCCGGGGACAGGGTCTATGGCTACACCTTC. Amino acid sequence: CSAGDRVYGYTF.

This clonotype was seen a few times. This chain links TRBV6-5 with TRBJ2-1; weak D call: TRBD1 (8 bases). The CDR3 spans 20 residues. The V and J ends lost 4 bases and 0 bases respectively, with 25 bases between them. The germline V gene encodes CDR1 MNHEY and CDR2 SVGAGI. In DNA, the CDR3 is TGTGCCAGCAGTTGGCGGGGGCCGTACAGGGGGGTTGGCTCCTACAATGAGCAGTTCTTC. As protein: CASSWRGPYRGVGSYNEQFF.

This clonotype was detected a few times. CDR3 coding DNA: TGTGCCAGCAGCCCGCGACAGGTGACCAACTATGGCTACACCTTC. It is translated as CASSPRQVTNYGYTF. The rearrangement links TRBV7-9 to TRBJ1-2, with a tentative D call TRBD1 (6 bases). V was trimmed by 5 bases and J by 2 bases, leaving 15 bases between them. The CDR3 runs 15 residues. The germline gives CDR1 SEHNR, CDR2 FQNEAQ (reference sequence). The full variable domain, completed using reference TRBV7-9 and TRBJ1-2, is DTGVSQNPRHKITKRGQNVTFRCDPISEHNRLYWYRQTLGQGPEFLTYFQNEAQLEKSRLLSDRFSAERPKGSFSTLEIQRTEQGDSAMYLCASSPRQVTNYGYTFGSGTRLTVV.

This clonotype came up a few times. The chain has TRBV20-1 and TRBJ1-1; TRBD1 agrees at 7 bases. This CDR3 has 12 amino acids. CDR1 and CDR2 (germline): DFQATT, SNEGSKA (reference sequence). The J segment lost 4 bases and the V segment lost 4 bases, leaving 3 bases of the junction unmatched. Here the CDR3 reads CSATQGVTEAFF. CDR3 in DNA: TGCAGTGCTACGCAGGGGGTCACTGAAGCTTTCTTT.

This clonotype showed up many times. This rearrangement joins TRBV7-9 to TRBJ1-2, with 7 bases that match TRBD1. Germline CDR1 SEHNR, CDR2 FQNEAQ (reference sequence). The CDR3 has 13 amino acids. J lost 2 bases, V lost 5 bases, and 2 bases had no gene match. CDR3 residues: CASSDRANYGYTF. CDR3 coding DNA: TGTGCCAGCAGCGACAGGGCCAACTATGGCTACACCTTC.

The chain uses TRBV20-1 and TRBJ1-3, with TRBD1 identical over 10 bases. J was trimmed by 4 bases and V by 6 bases; bases with no gene match: 12. Germline-derived CDR1 and CDR2 are DFQATT and SNEGSKA (reference sequence). This CDR3 has 16 residues. The CDR3 nucleotides are TGCAGTGCACCGGGACAGGGGTTCTCGAAAGGAAACACCATATATTTT. Its protein is CSAPGQGFSKGNTIYF.

This chain uses TRBV5-1 with TRBJ2-5; D perhaps matches TRBD2 (6 bases). Germline CDR1 is SGHRS and CDR2 is YFSETQ. V was clipped by 5 bases and J by 2 bases, with 13 bases between them. This CDR3 contains 14 residues. The chain's CDR3 is CASRRGLLQETQYF. The DNA for the CDR3 is TGCGCCAGCAGGAGGGGACTTCTTCAAGAGACCCAGTACTTC.